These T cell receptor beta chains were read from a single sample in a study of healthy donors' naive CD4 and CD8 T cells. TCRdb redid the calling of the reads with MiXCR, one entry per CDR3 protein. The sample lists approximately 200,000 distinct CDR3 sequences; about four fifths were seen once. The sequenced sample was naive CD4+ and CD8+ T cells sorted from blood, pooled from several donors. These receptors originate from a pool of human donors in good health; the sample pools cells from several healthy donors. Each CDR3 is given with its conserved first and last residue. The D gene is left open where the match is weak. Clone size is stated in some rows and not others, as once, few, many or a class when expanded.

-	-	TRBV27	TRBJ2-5	TGTGCCAGCAGTTTATGGGGCGGAGAGACCCAGTACTTC	CASSLWGGETQYF
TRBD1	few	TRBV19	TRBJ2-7	TGTGCCAGTAGCCTTACCGGGACAGGCTCCTACGAGCAGTACTTC	CASSLTGTGSYEQYF
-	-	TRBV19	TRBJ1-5	TGTGCCAGTAGTGCCCTTCCGATCCCCAATCAGCCCCAGCATTTT	CASSALPIPNQPQHF
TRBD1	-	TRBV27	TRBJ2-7	TGTGCCAGCAGTCCCGGACAGGCTGGTTACGAGCAGTACTTC	CASSPGQAGYEQYF
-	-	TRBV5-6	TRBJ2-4	TGTGCCAGCAGCTTGGTATCTGGGGGAAACATTCAGTACTTC	CASSLVSGGNIQYF
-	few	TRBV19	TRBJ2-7	TGTGCCAGTAGTCCGGGACTTATCTACGAGCAGTACTTC	CASSPGLIYEQYF
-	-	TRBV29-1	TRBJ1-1	TGCAGCGTTGGTGGGAATGAAGCTTTCTTT	CSVGGNEAFF
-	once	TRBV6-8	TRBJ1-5	TGTGCCAGCAGTTACTCTCAGCCCCAGCATTTT	CASSYSQPQHF
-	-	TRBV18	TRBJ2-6	TGTGCCAGCTCAACGGACTATTCTGCTGGGGCCAACGTCCTGACTTTC	CASSTDYSAGANVLTF
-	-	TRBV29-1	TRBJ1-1	TGCAGCGGTCGTAGGGACACTGAAGCTTTCTTT	CSGRRDTEAFF
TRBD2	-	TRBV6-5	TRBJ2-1	TGTGCCAGCAAACCCTTTTCCACTAGCGGGCTTTACAATGAGCAGTTCTTC	CASKPFSTSGLYNEQFF
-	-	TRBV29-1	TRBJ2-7	TGCAGCGCCAGAGGGTATTACTACGAGCAGTACTTC	CSARGYYYEQYF
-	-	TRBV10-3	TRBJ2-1	TGTGCCATCAGGTCTATGAACAATGAGCAGTTCTTC	CAIRSMNNEQFF
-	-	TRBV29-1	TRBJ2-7	TGCAGCGTTGTAGTGACGACTGCCTACGAGCAGTACTTC	CSVVVTTAYEQYF
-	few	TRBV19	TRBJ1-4	TGTGCCAGTAGTATAGTTACCATTCTACGGGATGAAAAACTGTTTTTT	CASSIVTILRDEKLFF
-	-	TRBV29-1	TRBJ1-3	TGCAGCGTGGCACGGGCCGATTCTGGAAACACCATATATTTT	CSVARADSGNTIYF
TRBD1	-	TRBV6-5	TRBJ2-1	TGTGCCAGCAGTCCACGACAGGGGCGTAGGGATGAGCAGTTCTTC	CASSPRQGRRDEQFF
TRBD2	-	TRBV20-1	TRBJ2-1	TGCAGTGCTAGGGTGGCGGGGGGCCCCTACAATGAGCAGTTCTTC	CSARVAGGPYNEQFF
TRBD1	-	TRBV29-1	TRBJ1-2	TGCAGCGTTGAAGATCCCCCCGGACAGGCATATGGCTACACCTTC	CSVEDPPGQAYGYTF
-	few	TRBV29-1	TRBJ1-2	TGCAGCGTTGAGGGCCTCGTCGGCAGGGAAGACGGCGGCTACACCTTC	CSVEGLVGREDGGYTF
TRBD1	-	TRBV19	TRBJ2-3	TGTGCCAGTAGTTCACGGGACAGGGTGGCAGATATGCAGTATTTT	CASSSRDRVADMQYF
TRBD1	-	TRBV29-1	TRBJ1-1	TGCAGCGTCTATAAGACAGGGGGTTTGGAAGCTTTCTTT	CSVYKTGGLEAFF